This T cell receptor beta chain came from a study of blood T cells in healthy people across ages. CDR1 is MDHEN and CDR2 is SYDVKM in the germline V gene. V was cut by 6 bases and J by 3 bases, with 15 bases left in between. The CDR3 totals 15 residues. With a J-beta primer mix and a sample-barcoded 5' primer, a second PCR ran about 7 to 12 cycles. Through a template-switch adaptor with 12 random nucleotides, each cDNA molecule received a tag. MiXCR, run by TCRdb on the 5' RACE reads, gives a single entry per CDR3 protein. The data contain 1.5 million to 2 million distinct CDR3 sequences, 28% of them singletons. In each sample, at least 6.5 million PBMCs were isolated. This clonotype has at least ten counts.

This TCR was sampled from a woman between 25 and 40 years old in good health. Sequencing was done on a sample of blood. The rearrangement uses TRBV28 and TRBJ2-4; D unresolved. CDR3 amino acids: CASRLTRDVKNIQYF. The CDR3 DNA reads TGTGCCAGCAGACTGACACGAGACGTCAAAAACATTCAGTACTTC.